Shown below are 27 T cell receptor beta chains from a single sample sequenced in a study of T cell repertoires in cytomegalovirus infection. TCRdb reprocessed the reads via MiXCR and lists one record per CDR3 protein. The sample contains 150,000 to 200,000 distinct CDR3 sequences, less than 9.5% of which appear only once. The sequencing sample was made of PBMCs. All receptors come from a human donor in good health (CMV status not recorded). Some clones in this sample may be carry-over from other donors' samples.

This clonotype has ten or more counts. This chain uses TRBV7-8 with TRBJ2-2; D is uncertain. The germline V gene encodes CDR1 SGHVS and CDR2 FQNEAQ. Trimming removed 5 bases at V and 7 bases at J, with 14 bases between. This CDR3 spans 14 amino acids. The CDR3 DNA sequence: TGTGCCAGCAGCCCCGCCAGACAACGCGGGGAGCTGTTTTTT. It specifies CASSPARQRGELFF.

In this sample, this clonotype turned up many times. J is TRBJ1-5 and V is TRBV12-3 or TRBV12-4; 9 bases are shared with TRBD1. V trimming: 6 bases; J trimming: 6 bases; junction bases outside the gene matches: 6. This CDR3 has 14 residues. CDR3 sequence reads: CASRGTGGSQPQHF. For the CDR3, the DNA is TGTGCCAGCAGAGGAACAGGGGGCAGTCAGCCCCAGCATTTT.

This clonotype was observed many times. The chain uses TRBV10-3 and TRBJ1-2; D is unresolved. This CDR3 has 13 residues. The germline V and J ends were trimmed by 6 bases and 6 bases, with 14 bases remaining between them. Germline assignment: CDR1 ENHRY and CDR2 SYGVKD. The CDR3 here is CAISKDREDGYTF. For the CDR3, the DNA is TGTGCCATCAGCAAAGATAGGGAAGATGGCTACACCTTC.

This clonotype was detected only a few times. The genes are TRBV29-1 and TRBJ1-1; a weak D match, TRBD1 (5 bases). The ends were cut back, 5 bases at V and 1 base at J, with 11 bases in the middle. Per germline, CDR1 SQVTM and CDR2 ANQGSEA. The CDR3 consists of 13 residues. The CDR3 region is CSVSKGTNTEAFF. As DNA, the CDR3 is TGCAGCGTTTCTAAAGGGACGAACACTGAAGCTTTCTTT.

The chain employs TRBV19 and TRBJ2-1; 7 nucleotides line up with TRBD2. In germline, CDR1 is LNHDA, CDR2 SQIVND (reference sequence). This CDR3 region has 14 residues. The J segment lost 4 bases and the V segment lost 3 bases, leaving 3 bases of the junction unmatched. This CDR3 reads CASSISGRYNEQFF. CDR3 DNA: TGTGCCAGTAGTATTAGCGGGCGGTACAATGAGCAGTTCTTC.

This clonotype was found many times. The gene calls are TRBV7-2 and TRBJ2-3; D uncertain. V lost 3 bases to trimming and J lost 5 bases, with 3 bases between them. Germline values: CDR1 SGHTA, CDR2 FQGNSA. The CDR3 is 11 amino acids. The CDR3 loop reads CASSFGDTQYF. CDR3 sequence (DNA): TGTGCCAGCAGCTTCGGAGATACGCAGTATTTT.

The chain joins TRBV20-1 to TRBJ2-2, with a weak D call TRBD1 (6 bases). The V and J ends lost 3 bases and 5 bases respectively, with 13 bases between them. The germline V gene has CDR1 DFQATT and CDR2 SNEGSKA (reference sequence). The CDR3 has 14 amino acids. CDR3 protein: CSASWDILTGELFF. The CDR3 nucleotides read TGCAGTGCTAGCTGGGACATCTTGACCGGGGAGCTGTTTTTT.

This clonotype was observed at least ten times. V and J are TRBV7-2 and TRBJ1-5; 9 bases are a match to TRBD1. V shed 6 bases and J 1 base; nucleotides not matched to a gene: 4. Per the germline V gene, CDR1 is SGHTA and CDR2 is FQGNSA. This CDR3 is 15 amino acids long. The CDR3 sequence is CASSSQGASNQPQHF. In DNA form, the CDR3 reads TGTGCCAGCAGTTCACAGGGGGCGAGCAATCAGCCCCAGCATTTT.

This clonotype was picked up many times. This rearrangement joins TRBV6-1 to TRBJ1-5; a weak D match, TRBD1 (5 bases). The germline V and J ends were trimmed by 7 bases and 5 bases, with 18 bases remaining between them. Germline V lookup: CDR1 MNHNS, CDR2 SASEGT. This CDR3 comprises 15 residues. In DNA form, the CDR3 reads TGTGCCAGCACCTCGGACCCAGGGCCGGATCAGCCCCAGCATTTT. This gives the protein CASTSDPGPDQPQHF.

This clonotype occurred many times. This rearrangement joins TRBV7-2 to TRBJ1-6, with 9 nucleotides matching TRBD1. The length of the CDR3 is 15 residues. With V trimmed by 1 base and J by 6 bases, 1 base remained unmatched. Germline values: CDR1 SGHTA, CDR2 FQGNSA. CDR3 nucleotides: TGTGCCAGCAGCTTAGGGGACAGGGTTAATTCACCCCTCCACTTT. It codes for CASSLGDRVNSPLHF. Supplemented by reference TRBV7-2 and TRBJ1-6, the full variable domain reads GAGVSQSPSNKVTEKGKDVELRCDPISGHTALYWYRQSLGQGLEFLIYFQGNSAPDKSGLPSDRFSAERTGGSVSTLTIQRTQQEDSAVYLCASSLGDRVNSPLHFGNGTRLTVT.

In this sample, this clonotype turned up many times. This rearrangement joins TRBV7-9 to TRBJ2-7, with TRBD2 matching over 7 bases. Germline V gene sequence: CDR1 SEHNR, CDR2 FQNEAQ (reference sequence). The junction had 12 bases not matched to a gene; V was cut back by 4 bases and J by 6 bases. This CDR3 is 15 amino acids long. Here the CDR3 DNA reads TGTGCCAGCAGCTCCCGGGACTATGATCCGGGCGAGCAGTACTTC. Translation gives CASSSRDYDPGEQYF.

There are many counts of this clonotype. The chain is built from TRBV7-8 and TRBJ1-2, with D possibly being TRBD1 (6 bases). The CDR3 runs to 14 residues. Germline V gene sequence: CDR1 SGHVS, CDR2 FQNEAQ. Trimming shortened V by 5 bases and J by 4 bases, and 14 bases separated the two germline ends. The DNA for the CDR3 is TGTGCCAGCAGCCCGAAACAGGGTACCTATGGCTACACCTTC. It codes for CASSPKQGTYGYTF.

This clonotype was found many times. The V call is TRBV20-1, the J call TRBJ1-6; 9 nucleotides agree with TRBD1. This CDR3 has 14 amino acids. The germline V gene encodes CDR1 DFQATT and CDR2 SNEGSKA (reference sequence). J gave up 8 bases and V 3 bases, and 5 bases lay outside the gene matches. The CDR3 reads CSARDRGNDSPLHF. The CDR3 region has the DNA TGCAGTGCTAGGGACAGGGGAAATGATTCACCCCTCCACTTT.

This clonotype has at least ten counts. This chain connects TRBV7-2 to TRBJ1-1, with TRBD1 matching over 8 bases. The V gene's germline CDR1 is SGHTA and CDR2 FQGNSA. The CDR3 totals 14 residues. The junction had 4 bases not matched to a gene; V was cut back by 3 bases and J by 4 bases. CDR3 DNA sequence: TGTGCCAGCAGCTTTTCTGACAGGGGCACTGAAGCTTTCTTT. Translated: CASSFSDRGTEAFF.

The sample holds a few counts of this clonotype. For the CDR3, the DNA is TGTGCCTGGAGTTTACAATTAAGAGAAAAACTGTTTTTT. Encoded protein: CAWSLQLREKLFF. The V gene is TRBV30, the J gene TRBJ1-4; D call uncertain. Germline CDR1 is GTSNPN and CDR2 is SVGIG (reference sequence). The CDR3 has 13 residues. The V gene lost 2 bases and the J gene lost 8 bases, with 12 bases spanning the gap.

This clonotype was detected many times. J is TRBJ1-4 and V is TRBV12-3 or TRBV12-4; no definite D call. Trimming took 3 bases from V and 7 from J, leaving 9 bases between them. The length of the CDR3 is 13 residues. DNA of the CDR3: TGTGCCAGCAGTTTCCGACGACCTGAAAAACTGTTTTTT. Its protein product is CASSFRRPEKLFF.

The rearrangement joins TRBV7-8 to TRBJ1-2; maybe TRBD1 (5 bases). This CDR3 has 12 amino acids. Trimming took off 5 bases at V and 5 bases at J, with 9 bases between the two ends. Germline assignment: CDR1 SGHVS and CDR2 FQNEAQ. The CDR3 loop reads CASSAQVYGYTF. The CDR3 nucleotides are TGTGCCAGCAGCGCACAGGTTTATGGCTACACCTTC.

This clonotype was detected ten times or more. The chain employs TRBV7-9 and TRBJ1-3, with 7 positions matching TRBD1. The length of the CDR3 is 15 residues. The germline V gene encodes CDR1 SEHNR and CDR2 FQNEAQ (reference sequence). Trimming cost V 4 bases and J 0 bases; bases outside gene matches: 3. CDR3 nucleotide sequence: TGTGCCAGCAGCTCGGACAGGAGCTCTGGAAACACCATATATTTT. This sequence encodes CASSSDRSSGNTIYF.

A few counts support this clonotype. The chain has TRBV5-4 and TRBJ2-5; perhaps TRBD2 as D (6 bases). The germline V gene has CDR1 SGHNT and CDR2 YYREEE (reference sequence). The CDR3 consists of 13 residues. V lost 4 bases to trimming and J lost 8 bases, with 15 bases between them. CDR3 protein: CASSPGPGTTQYF. CDR3 bases: TGTGCCAGCAGCCCGGGGCCCGGGACTACCCAGTACTTC.

This clonotype was observed many times. This sequence joins TRBV11-2 and TRBJ2-7, with D possibly TRBD2 on 5 matching bases. Trimming removed 5 bases from V and 7 bases from J, with 18 bases in between. The CDR3 is 14 amino acids. The germline V gene has CDR1 SGHAT and CDR2 FQNNGV. The CDR3 nucleotides are TGTGCCAGCAGCCCTGGGCTAACGAGGAGGGAGCAGTACTTC. It translates to CASSPGLTRREQYF.

Only a few counts were recorded for this clonotype. This chain uses TRBV9 with TRBJ1-5; D is perhaps TRBD1 (5 bases). Trimming left V 6 bases short and J 7 bases short, with 20 bases between. Germline CDR1 and CDR2: SGDLS and YYNGEE. The CDR3 sequence is 15 residues long. CDR3 in amino acids: CASNEDGTSRQPQHF. CDR3 sequence (DNA): TGTGCCAGCAACGAGGACGGGACCTCTCGGCAGCCCCAGCATTTT.

This clonotype was found many times. The chain is built from TRBV29-1 and TRBJ1-3; 9 nucleotides agree with TRBD1. V lost 6 bases to trimming and J lost 0 bases; unmatched junction nucleotides: 6. The CDR3 totals 15 residues. Germline V gene lookup returns CDR1 SQVTM and CDR2 ANQGSEA. CDR3 DNA: TGCAGCGTGGGACAGGGACCTATCTCTGGAAACACCATATATTTT. This encodes CSVGQGPISGNTIYF.

This clonotype was detected ten times or more. The V and J genes are TRBV7-2 and TRBJ1-2; D is undetermined. The germline V gene has CDR1 SGHTA and CDR2 FQGNSA. The CDR3 loop spans 13 amino acids. V lost 3 bases to trimming and J lost 4 bases, with 9 bases between them. The CDR3 coding sequence is TGTGCCAGCAGCTTCGATACTCTCTATGGCTACACCTTC. Protein sequence: CASSFDTLYGYTF.

In its sample, this clonotype was seen many times. This sequence joins TRBV12-3 or TRBV12-4 and TRBJ2-3, with TRBD2 matching 10 bases. CDR3 length: 16 residues. The junction had 9 bases not matched to a gene; V was cut back by 3 bases and J by 6 bases. CDR3 protein: CASSLTGTSEADTQYF. CDR3 nucleotides: TGTGCCAGCAGTTTGACCGGGACTAGCGAGGCGGATACGCAGTATTTT.

This clonotype was observed a few times. This chain joins TRBV4-1 and TRBJ2-3; 8 nucleotides match TRBD2. The CDR3 is 17 residues long. CDR1 is MGHRA, CDR2 YSYEKL, per germline. J was trimmed by 0 bases and V by 0 bases; bases with no gene match: 5. The CDR3 DNA reads TGCGCCAGCAGCCAAGATCCGCCTAGCGGGAGCACAGATACGCAGTATTTT. Encoded protein: CASSQDPPSGSTDTQYF.

There are a few counts of this clonotype. V gene TRBV12-3 or TRBV12-4 combines with J gene TRBJ2-3; 10 bases agree with TRBD2. The V and J ends lost 6 bases and 4 bases, in that order; junction bases with no gene match: 4. CDR3 length: 14 amino acids. CDR3 sequence reads: CASRILAGSDTQYF. CDR3 bases: TGTGCCAGCAGGATACTAGCGGGGTCAGATACGCAGTATTTT.

In its sample, this clonotype was seen many times. V is TRBV2 and J is TRBJ1-1; 7 bases match TRBD1. V lost 8 bases to trimming and J lost 4 bases; unmatched junction nucleotides: 4. Germline V gene data show CDR1 as SNHLY and CDR2 as FYNNEI. The CDR3 length is 12 residues. The CDR3 loop is CASAQGFTEAFF. CDR3 DNA: TGTGCCAGCGCACAGGGGTTCACTGAAGCTTTCTTT.